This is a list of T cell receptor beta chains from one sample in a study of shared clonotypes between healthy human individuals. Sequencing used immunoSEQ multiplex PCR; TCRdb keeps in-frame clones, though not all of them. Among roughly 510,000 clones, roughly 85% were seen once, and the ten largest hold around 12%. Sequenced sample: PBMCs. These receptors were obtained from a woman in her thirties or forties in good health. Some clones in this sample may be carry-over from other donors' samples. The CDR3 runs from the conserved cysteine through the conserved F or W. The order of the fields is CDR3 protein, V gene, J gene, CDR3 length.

CDR3aa: CASSLGDSYGYTF; v_gene: TRBV7-9; j_gene: TRBJ1-2; len: 13
CDR3aa: CASSFTLNTEAFF; v_gene: TRBV4-2; j_gene: TRBJ1-1; len: 13
CDR3aa: CASSFGTAIPYGYTF; v_gene: TRBV7-9; j_gene: TRBJ1-2; len: 15
CDR3aa: CASSPISASPGSTYEQYF; v_gene: TRBV18; j_gene: TRBJ2-7; len: 18
CDR3aa: CASSTALGLVRVF; v_gene: TRBV19; j_gene: TRBJ2-1; len: 13
CDR3aa: CASSRGGLSLDTQYF; v_gene: TRBV11-2; j_gene: TRBJ2-3; len: 15
CDR3aa: CASSPTPSGTGRADTQYF; v_gene: TRBV18; j_gene: TRBJ2-3; len: 18
CDR3aa: CASRRLAGAGASYEQYF; v_gene: TRBV4-1; j_gene: TRBJ2-7; len: 17
CDR3aa: CASSYRGYGYTF; v_gene: TRBV10-2; j_gene: TRBJ1-2; len: 12
CDR3aa: CASSSGSGLAGESTGELFF; v_gene: TRBV5-1; j_gene: TRBJ2-2; len: 19
CDR3aa: CASTWENYYEQYF; v_gene: TRBV2; j_gene: TRBJ2-7; len: 13
CDR3aa: CASSLVGGGNTEAFF; v_gene: TRBV7-9; j_gene: TRBJ1-1; len: 15
CDR3aa: CASSPGGDTQYF; v_gene: TRBV11-2; j_gene: TRBJ2-3; len: 12
CDR3aa: CASRPPGLAGVEQYF; v_gene: TRBV6-5; j_gene: TRBJ2-7; len: 15
CDR3aa: CASSPRTSGNTGELFF; v_gene: TRBV7-3; j_gene: TRBJ2-2; len: 16
CDR3aa: CASSLSAGSETQYF; v_gene: TRBV5-1; j_gene: TRBJ2-5; len: 14
CDR3aa: CASRPAGAENEQYF; v_gene: TRBV6-4; j_gene: TRBJ2-7; len: 14
CDR3aa: CASSQGVGSFNEQFF; v_gene: TRBV4-1; j_gene: TRBJ2-1; len: 15
CDR3aa: CASSLWAGRNTEAFF; v_gene: TRBV7-8; j_gene: TRBJ1-1; len: 15
CDR3aa: CASSLWATRQTHGYTF; v_gene: TRBV11-2; j_gene: TRBJ1-2; len: 16
CDR3aa: CASSLGQGMRDRGYTF; v_gene: TRBV7-2; j_gene: TRBJ1-2; len: 16
CDR3aa: CASGTRNTGELFF; v_gene: TRBV10-1; j_gene: TRBJ2-2; len: 13
CDR3aa: CASSQAGGTGELFF; v_gene: TRBV18; j_gene: TRBJ2-2; len: 14
CDR3aa: CASSEVWETQYF; v_gene: TRBV5-1; j_gene: TRBJ2-5; len: 12
CDR3aa: CASSVGGEYYNEQFF; v_gene: TRBV9; j_gene: TRBJ2-1; len: 15
CDR3aa: CASSYRQITTGELFF; v_gene: TRBV6-6; j_gene: TRBJ2-2; len: 15
CDR3aa: CASSLGEEPGTDTQYF; v_gene: TRBV5-1; j_gene: TRBJ2-3; len: 16
CDR3aa: CSVTREFSNEKLFF; v_gene: TRBV29-1; j_gene: TRBJ1-4; len: 14
CDR3aa: CASSRDRQETQYF; v_gene: TRBV7-7; j_gene: TRBJ2-5; len: 13
CDR3aa: CASSVDVGGPQEQYF; v_gene: TRBV9; j_gene: TRBJ2-7; len: 15
CDR3aa: CASSLDGRENTEAFF; v_gene: TRBV13; j_gene: TRBJ1-1; len: 15
CDR3aa: CASSLTASSASYEQYF; v_gene: TRBV7-3; j_gene: TRBJ2-7; len: 16
CDR3aa: CASSNRPGWDAYEQYF; v_gene: TRBV14; j_gene: TRBJ2-7; len: 16
CDR3aa: CASRTSGYNEQFF; v_gene: TRBV25-1; j_gene: TRBJ2-1; len: 13
CDR3aa: CASTGQGGGEQYF; v_gene: TRBV19; j_gene: TRBJ2-7; len: 13
CDR3aa: CASSPSRGSGELFF; v_gene: TRBV6-6; j_gene: TRBJ2-2; len: 14
CDR3aa: CASSMTSGSSDTQYF; v_gene: TRBV5-6; j_gene: TRBJ2-3; len: 15
CDR3aa: CASSMGQGASDTQYF; v_gene: TRBV7-2; j_gene: TRBJ2-3; len: 15
CDR3aa: CASSSSLAGGPETQYF; v_gene: TRBV7-9; j_gene: TRBJ2-5; len: 16
CDR3aa: CASRTGGEKLFF; v_gene: TRBV28; j_gene: TRBJ1-4; len: 12
CDR3aa: CASRGLDGRGEQYF; v_gene: TRBV27; j_gene: TRBJ2-7; len: 14
CDR3aa: CASSTPGVNTGELFF; v_gene: TRBV19; j_gene: TRBJ2-2; len: 15